Listed below are T cell receptor beta chains from one sample, sequenced in a study of cytomegalovirus exposure and HLA in healthy donors. Measured with immunoSEQ multiplex PCR; TCRdb has only the in-frame clones, and not every one. The table has 100,000 to 150,000 clones, more than 70% seen once. The sequencing sample was made of PBMCs. Source of these receptors: a man aged 25-40 years in good health and CMV-seronegative. Each CDR3 is given with its conserved first and last residue. D genes are given only for firm matches. For some rows the clone size is stated as once, few or many, or as a class when expanded; others skip it.

d_call,j_call,clone_size,v_call,cdr3_nt,cdr3_aa
TRBD2,TRBJ2-2,once,TRBV10-3,TGTGCCATCAGTTCGACTAGCGGGGACCTCGGGATCACCGGGGAGCTGTTTTTT,CAISSTSGDLGITGELFF
.,TRBJ2-5,few,TRBV2,TGTGCCAGCAACCCGACACAAGAGACCCAGTACTTC,CASNPTQETQYF
.,TRBJ2-7,.,TRBV2,TGTGCCAGCAAAGCCAGGGGTGTGTACGAGCAGTACTTC,CASKARGVYEQYF
.,TRBJ2-7,.,TRBV7-8,TGTGCCAGCAGCTTCGGTCAGGGGAGCTACGAGCAGTACTTC,CASSFGQGSYEQYF
TRBD2,TRBJ2-5,.,TRBV7-2,TGTGCCAGCAGCTACCGGCGGGCTAGCGGGGGGGAGACCCAGTACTTC,CASSYRRASGGETQYF
TRBD2,TRBJ2-7,.,TRBV18,TGTGCCAGCTCTCCCTCCCAGCGGGGGACCTCCTACGAGCAGTACTTC,CASSPSQRGTSYEQYF
.,TRBJ2-1,.,TRBV25-1,TGTGCCAGCAGTGATAACCTCGTTCAGGGCATAGATGAGCAGTTCTTC,CASSDNLVQGIDEQFF
.,TRBJ2-1,.,TRBV7-3,TGTGCCAGCAGCCGGGGACACGAAGCAAGCTCCTACAATGAGCAGTTCTTC,CASSRGHEASSYNEQFF
TRBD2,TRBJ2-3,.,TRBV7-8,TGTGCCAGCAGCTTACTTCGTAGCGGGGGGGCTGTAGATACGCAGTATTTT,CASSLLRSGGAVDTQYF
TRBD1,TRBJ2-3,.,TRBV9,TGTGCCAGCAGCCGGGACAGGGGATCGAATACGCAGTATTTT,CASSRDRGSNTQYF
.,TRBJ1-1,.,TRBV5-1,TGCGCCAGCAGCTTCATTCCGGGAGGAGACACTGAAGCTTTCTTT,CASSFIPGGDTEAFF
.,TRBJ2-3,once,TRBV27,TGTGCCAGCAGCCTTTCCGGTTCCCGGGGGGATACGCAGTATTTT,CASSLSGSRGDTQYF
TRBD2,TRBJ2-1,.,TRBV11-3,TGTGCCAGCAGCTTAACTAGCGGGGGTCTATTAAGCAATGAGCAGTTCTTC,CASSLTSGGLLSNEQFF
.,TRBJ1-4,.,TRBV18,TGTGCCAGCTCTCCCCCCGGGGTTGGTAATGAAAAACTGTTTTTT,CASSPPGVGNEKLFF
TRBD1,TRBJ1-2,.,TRBV6-1,TGTGCCAGCAGCCAAACAGGGGATGGCTACACCTTC,CASSQTGDGYTF
.,TRBJ1-6,once,TRBV7-9,TGTGCCAGCAGCCCCGCGGGGGACCCGAATTCACCCCTCCACTTT,CASSPAGDPNSPLHF
TRBD1,TRBJ1-6,few,TRBV5-1,TGCGCCAGCAGCCCGGGACAGGGGATTTCTAATTCACCCCTCCACTTT,CASSPGQGISNSPLHF
.,TRBJ2-5,once,TRBV7-2,TGTGCCAGCAGCTTAAATCGTGAGACCCAGTACTTC,CASSLNRETQYF
TRBD1,TRBJ2-2,.,TRBV5-1,TGCGCCAGCAGCAAATCAACCGGGACAGGGTTAAACGGGGAGCTGTTTTTT,CASSKSTGTGLNGELFF
.,TRBJ2-3,.,TRBV19,TGTGCCAGTAGTATTTATGGGGGGGGCCCCCGGCCAGATACGCAGTATTTT,CASSIYGGGPRPDTQYF
TRBD2,TRBJ2-7,.,TRBV19,TGTGCCAGTAGTATGAAGGGCGGGGGGTCGAGCTCCTACGAGCAGTACTTC,CASSMKGGGSSSYEQYF
TRBD1,TRBJ2-2,.,TRBV6-6,TGTGCCAGCAGTCCGCACGGGACAGACGACCACGGGGAGCTGTTTTTT,CASSPHGTDDHGELFF
TRBD1,TRBJ2-3,.,TRBV7-3,TGTGCCAGCAGCATAACAGGGGCTAGCACAGATACGCAGTATTTT,CASSITGASTDTQYF
TRBD2,TRBJ2-5,.,TRBV5-1,TGCGCCAGCAGCTTTATGGCGGGGGAAGAGACCCAGTACTTC,CASSFMAGEETQYF
.,TRBJ2-3,.,TRBV10-3,TGTGCCATCAGTCATACCACTAAGGCGATTAGCACAGATACGCAGTATTTT,CAISHTTKAISTDTQYF
TRBD1,TRBJ1-1,once,TRBV9,TGTGCCAGCAGCTCAACAGGGGGCTTTGAAGCTTTCTTT,CASSSTGGFEAFF
.,TRBJ1-2,once,TRBV28,TGTGCCAGCAGTTTGCGATATGGCTACACCTTC,CASSLRYGYTF
.,TRBJ1-2,.,TRBV4-1,TGCGCCAGCAGCGAAGCGGACATCAACTATGGCTACACCTTC,CASSEADINYGYTF
.,TRBJ1-1,.,TRBV5-4,TGTGCCAGCAGCCCCCGTCGGGGTCTGGAAAACGCTTTCTTT,CASSPRRGLENAFF
.,TRBJ1-5,once,TRBV6-6,TGTGCCAGCAGCCTCCCGGGGGTTATTAACAATCAGCCCCAGCATTTT,CASSLPGVINNQPQHF
TRBD2,TRBJ2-7,.,TRBV7-8,TGTGCCAGCAGCACCCGGGGGGGGTGGGGAACCAACGAGCAGTACTTC,CASSTRGGWGTNEQYF
.,TRBJ2-7,.,TRBV4-2,TGTGCCAGCAGCCAAGAAAGGCTAGGAAGCTACGAGCAGTACTTC,CASSQERLGSYEQYF
.,TRBJ2-5,.,TRBV9,TGTGCCAGCAGCACGACGACGATCGAGGGGGCCCAGTACTTC,CASSTTTIEGAQYF